Presented here are 7 T cell receptor beta chains from one specimen sequenced in a study of shared clonotypes between healthy human individuals. Clones were sequenced by immunoSEQ multiplex PCR, and TCRdb holds only the in-frame ones, with some missing. The sample has around 980,000 clones; approximately 80% are singletons. The sample taken for sequencing was memory CD4+ T cells from PBMCs. The subset: CD45RA-negative fraction. Receptor source: a man in his late teens or twenties in good health. Some clones in this sample may be carry-over from other donors' samples.

The chain combines TRBV28 with TRBJ1-1; D perhaps matches TRBD1 (5 bases). Germline V CDR1 and CDR2: MDHEN, SYDVKM. Trimming removed 4 bases from V and 1 base from J, with 16 bases in between. The CDR3 consists of 16 residues. CDR3 sequence: CASSSPRGRKNTEAFF. In nucleotides, the CDR3 is TGTGCCAGCAGTTCCCCAAGGGGACGAAAGAACACTGAAGCTTTCTTT. The whole variable domain, remainder taken from reference TRBV28 and TRBJ1-1, is DVKVTQSSRYLVKRTGEKVFLECVQDMDHENMFWYRQDPGLGLRLIYFSYDVKMKEKGDIPEGYSVSREKKERFSLILESASTNQTSMYLCASSSPRGRKNTEAFFGQGTRLTVV.

V usage is TRBV4-2 and J usage is TRBJ2-2, with TRBD2 matching 7 bases. With V trimmed by 4 bases and J by 6 bases, 11 bases remained unmatched. The CDR3 has 16 residues. The V gene's germline CDR1 is LGHNA and CDR2 YNFKEQ. CDR3 sequence reads: CASSPRLAQSPGELFF. CDR3 DNA sequence: TGTGCCAGCAGCCCTAGACTAGCCCAAAGTCCCGGGGAGCTGTTTTTT.

The J gene is TRBJ2-3, the V gene TRBV18; 12 bases are a match to TRBD2. The V segment lost 3 bases and the J segment 4 bases; nucleotides outside the gene matches: 5. Looked up from germline, CDR1 is KGHSH and CDR2 is LQKENI. The CDR3 loop spans 16 amino acids. For the CDR3, the DNA is TGTGCCAGCTCACCCAGACTAGCGGGAGTCGCAGATACGCAGTATTTT. It translates to CASSPRLAGVADTQYF.

This chain links TRBV7-2 with TRBJ2-1; D remains unclear. CDR1 and CDR2 (germline): SGHTA, FQGNSA. The CDR3 totals 15 residues. V lost 0 bases and J lost 0, with 6 bases in between. CDR3: CASSLARNSYNEQFF. The CDR3 DNA sequence: TGTGCCAGCAGCTTAGCGCGAAACTCCTACAATGAGCAGTTCTTC.

The rearrangement uses TRBV9 and TRBJ1-2; the match to TRBD1 covers 10 bases. The CDR3 spans 13 residues. Germline V gene sequence: CDR1 SGDLS, CDR2 YYNGEE. Trimming took 4 bases from V and 5 from J; bases not matched to a gene: 2. The CDR3 DNA reads as TGTGCCAGCAGCACGGGACAGGGGTATGGCTACACCTTC. This encodes CASSTGQGYGYTF. Complete variable domain (other parts from reference TRBV9 and TRBJ1-2): DSGVTQTPKHLITATGQRVTLRCSPRSGDLSVYWYQQSLDQGLQFLIQYYNGEERAKGNILERFSAQQFPDLHSELNLSSLELGDSALYFCASSTGQGYGYTFGSGTRLTVV.

This chain joins TRBV27 and TRBJ1-5, with a tentative D call TRBD1 (5 bases). The CDR3 is 19 amino acids. V lost 7 bases, J lost 6 bases, and 31 bases lay in between. Germline V gene sequence: CDR1 MNHEY, CDR2 SMNVEV (reference sequence). CDR3 region: CASTPTRGLGWGLGQPQHF. The CDR3 DNA reads as TGTGCCAGCACCCCTACTCGCGGCCTCGGGTGGGGGTTGGGTCAGCCCCAGCATTTT.

The V gene is TRBV2, the J gene TRBJ2-7; TRBD2 matches at 10 bases. This CDR3 region has 17 residues. CDR1 and CDR2 from the germline V gene are SNHLY and FYNNEI. V lost 0 bases and J lost 5; bases outside the gene matches: 10. The CDR3 is CASSEAMGGTSVDEQYF. The DNA of the CDR3 is TGTGCCAGCAGTGAAGCGATGGGAGGGACTAGCGTAGACGAGCAGTACTTC.